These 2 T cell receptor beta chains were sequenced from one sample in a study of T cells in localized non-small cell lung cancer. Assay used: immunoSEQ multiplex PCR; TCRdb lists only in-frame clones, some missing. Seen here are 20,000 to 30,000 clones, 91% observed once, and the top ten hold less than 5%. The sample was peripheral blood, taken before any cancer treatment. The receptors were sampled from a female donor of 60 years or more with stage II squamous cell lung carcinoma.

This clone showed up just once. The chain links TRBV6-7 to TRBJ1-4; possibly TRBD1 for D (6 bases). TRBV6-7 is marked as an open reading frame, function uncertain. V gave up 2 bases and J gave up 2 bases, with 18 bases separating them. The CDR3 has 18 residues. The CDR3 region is CASSYLPKSGGTNEKLFF. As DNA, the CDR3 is TGTGCCAGCAGTTACCTACCAAAGTCGGGGGGCACTAATGAAAAACTGTTTTTT.

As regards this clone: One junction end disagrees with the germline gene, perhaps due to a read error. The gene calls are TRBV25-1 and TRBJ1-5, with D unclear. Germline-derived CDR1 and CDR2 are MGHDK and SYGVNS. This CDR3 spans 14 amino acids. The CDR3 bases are TGTGCCAGCAGTAAATATCCTAGCAATCAGCCCCAGCATTTC. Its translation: CASSKYPSNQPQHF. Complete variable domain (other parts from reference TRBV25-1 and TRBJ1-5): EADIYQTPRYLVIGTGKKITLECSQTMGHDKMYWYQQDPGMELHLIHYSYGVNSTEKGDLSSESTVSRIRTEHFPLTLESARPSHTSQYLCASSKYPSNQPQHFGDGTRLSIL.